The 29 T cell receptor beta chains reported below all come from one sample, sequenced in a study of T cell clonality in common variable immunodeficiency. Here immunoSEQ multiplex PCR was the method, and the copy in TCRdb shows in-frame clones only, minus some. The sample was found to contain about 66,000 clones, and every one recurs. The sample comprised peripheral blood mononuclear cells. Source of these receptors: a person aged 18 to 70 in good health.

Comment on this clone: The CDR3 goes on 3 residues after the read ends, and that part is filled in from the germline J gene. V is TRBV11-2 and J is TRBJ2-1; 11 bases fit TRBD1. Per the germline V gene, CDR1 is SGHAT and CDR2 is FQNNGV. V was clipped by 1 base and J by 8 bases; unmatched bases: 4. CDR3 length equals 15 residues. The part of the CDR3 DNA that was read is TGTGCCAGCAGCTTAGGGACAGGGGGCATTTATGAG. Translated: CASSLGTGGIYE. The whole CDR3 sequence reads CASSLGTGGIYEQFF. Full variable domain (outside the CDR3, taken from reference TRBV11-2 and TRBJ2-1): EAGVAQSPRYKIIEKRQSVAFWCNPISGHATLYWYQQILGQGPKLLIQFQNNGVVDDSQLPKDRFSAERLKGVDSTLKIQPAKLEDSAVYLCASSLGTGGIYEQFFGPGTRLTVL.

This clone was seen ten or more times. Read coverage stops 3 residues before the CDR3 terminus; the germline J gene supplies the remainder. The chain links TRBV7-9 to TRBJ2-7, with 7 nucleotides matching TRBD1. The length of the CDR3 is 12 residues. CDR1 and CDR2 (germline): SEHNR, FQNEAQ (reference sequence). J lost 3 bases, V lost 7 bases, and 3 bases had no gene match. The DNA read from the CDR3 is TGTGCCAGCACGAGACAGGGCTACGAG. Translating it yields CASTRQGYE. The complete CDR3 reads CASTRQGYEQYF.

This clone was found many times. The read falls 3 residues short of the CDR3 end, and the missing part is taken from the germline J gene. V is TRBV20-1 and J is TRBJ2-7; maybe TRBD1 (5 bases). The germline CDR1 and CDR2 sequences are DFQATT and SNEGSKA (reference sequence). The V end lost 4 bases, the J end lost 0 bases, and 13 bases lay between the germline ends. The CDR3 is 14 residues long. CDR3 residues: CSATQGSLSYEQYF. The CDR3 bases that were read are TGCAGTGCTACCCAGGGTTCCCTCTCCTACGAG.

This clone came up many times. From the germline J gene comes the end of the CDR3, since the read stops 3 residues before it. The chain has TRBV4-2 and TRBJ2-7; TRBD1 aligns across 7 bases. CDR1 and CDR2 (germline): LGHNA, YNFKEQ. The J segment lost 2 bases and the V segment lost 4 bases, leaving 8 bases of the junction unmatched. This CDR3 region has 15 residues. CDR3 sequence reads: CASSRSTGAAYEQYF. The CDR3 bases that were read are TGTGCCAGCAGCCGGTCCACAGGGGCGGCCTACGAG.

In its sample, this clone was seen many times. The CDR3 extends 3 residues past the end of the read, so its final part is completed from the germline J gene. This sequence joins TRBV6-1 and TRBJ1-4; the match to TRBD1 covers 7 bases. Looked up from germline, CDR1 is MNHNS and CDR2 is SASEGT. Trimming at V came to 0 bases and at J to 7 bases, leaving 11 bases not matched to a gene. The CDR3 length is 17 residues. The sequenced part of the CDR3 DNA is TGTGCCAGCAGTGAAGCCCCACGGTGGCAGGGGGTTGAAAAA. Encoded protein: CASSEAPRWQGVEK. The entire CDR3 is CASSEAPRWQGVEKLFF.

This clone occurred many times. The part of the CDR3 DNA that was read is TGTGCCAGCAGCCACAGGGTGAGGGATTCACCC. Protein: CASSHRVRDSP. The complete CDR3 protein is CASSHRVRDSPLHF. J is TRBJ1-6 and V is TRBV12-3 or TRBV12-4, with D possibly matching TRBD1 (6 bases). The read comes to an end 3 residues before the CDR3 does, leaving the germline J gene to fill in the end. V dropped 6 bases and J dropped 8 bases, with 14 bases sitting between them. There are 14 residues in the CDR3.

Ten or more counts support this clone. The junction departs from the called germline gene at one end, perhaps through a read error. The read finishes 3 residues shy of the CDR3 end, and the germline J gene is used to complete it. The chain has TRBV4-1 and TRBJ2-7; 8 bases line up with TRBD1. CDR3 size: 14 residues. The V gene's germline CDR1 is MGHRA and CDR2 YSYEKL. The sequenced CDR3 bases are TGCACCAGCAGCCAGGGGGACAGGACCTACGAG. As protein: CTSSQGDRTYE. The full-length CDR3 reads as CTSSQGDRTYEQYF.

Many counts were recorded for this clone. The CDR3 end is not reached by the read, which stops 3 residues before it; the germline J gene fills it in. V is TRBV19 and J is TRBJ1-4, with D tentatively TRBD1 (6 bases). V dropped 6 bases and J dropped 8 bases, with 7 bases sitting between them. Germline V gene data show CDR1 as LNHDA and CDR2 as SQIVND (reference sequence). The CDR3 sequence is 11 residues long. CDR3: CASRRGEKLFF. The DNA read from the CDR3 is TGTGCCAGTAGGAGGGGGGAAAAA.

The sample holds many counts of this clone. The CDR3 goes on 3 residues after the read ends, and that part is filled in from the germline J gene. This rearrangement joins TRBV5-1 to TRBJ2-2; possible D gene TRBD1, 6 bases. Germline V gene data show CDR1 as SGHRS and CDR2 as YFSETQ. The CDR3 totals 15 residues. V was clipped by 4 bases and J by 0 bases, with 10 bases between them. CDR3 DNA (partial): TGCGCCAGCAGCCCCGGGACACCGAACACCGGGGAG. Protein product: CASSPGTPNTGE. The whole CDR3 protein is CASSPGTPNTGELFF.

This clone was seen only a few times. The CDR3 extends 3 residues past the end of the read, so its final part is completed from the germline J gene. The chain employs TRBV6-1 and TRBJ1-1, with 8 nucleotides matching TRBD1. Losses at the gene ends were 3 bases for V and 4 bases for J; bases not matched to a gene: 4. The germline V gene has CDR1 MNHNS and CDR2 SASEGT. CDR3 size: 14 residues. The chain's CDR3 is CASSEPTGVTEAFF. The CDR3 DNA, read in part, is TGTGCCAGCAGTGAGCCGACAGGGGTCACTGAA.

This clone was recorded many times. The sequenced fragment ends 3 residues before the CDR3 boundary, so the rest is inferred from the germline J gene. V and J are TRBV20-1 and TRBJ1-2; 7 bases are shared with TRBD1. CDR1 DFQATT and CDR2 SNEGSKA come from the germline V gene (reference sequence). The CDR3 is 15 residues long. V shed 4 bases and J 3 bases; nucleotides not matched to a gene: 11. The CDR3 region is CSATSGTDSDYGYTF. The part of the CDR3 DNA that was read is TGCAGTGCTACAAGCGGGACAGACAGCGACTATGGC.

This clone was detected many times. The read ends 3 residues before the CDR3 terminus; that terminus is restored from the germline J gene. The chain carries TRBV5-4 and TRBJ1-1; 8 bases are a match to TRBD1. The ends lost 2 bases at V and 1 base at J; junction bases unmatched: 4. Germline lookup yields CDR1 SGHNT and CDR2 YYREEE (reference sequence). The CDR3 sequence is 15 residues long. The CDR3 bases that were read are TGTGCCAGCAGCTTCAGGGGGCGCGGGAACACTGAA. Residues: CASSFRGRGNTE. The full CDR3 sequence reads CASSFRGRGNTEAFF. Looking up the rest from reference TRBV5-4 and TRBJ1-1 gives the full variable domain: ETGVTQSPTHLIKTRGQQVTLRCSSQSGHNTVSWYQQALGQGPQFIFQYYREEENGRGNFPPRFSGLQFPNYSSELNVNALELDDSALYLCASSFRGRGNTEAFFGQGTRLTVV.

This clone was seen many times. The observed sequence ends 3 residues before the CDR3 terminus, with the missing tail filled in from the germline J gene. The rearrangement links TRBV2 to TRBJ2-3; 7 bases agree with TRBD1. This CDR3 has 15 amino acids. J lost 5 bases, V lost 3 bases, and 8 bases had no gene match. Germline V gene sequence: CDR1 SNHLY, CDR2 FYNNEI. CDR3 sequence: CASSDRTGARDTQYF. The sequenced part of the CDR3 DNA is TGTGCCAGCAGTGATAGGACAGGAGCCCGAGATACG.

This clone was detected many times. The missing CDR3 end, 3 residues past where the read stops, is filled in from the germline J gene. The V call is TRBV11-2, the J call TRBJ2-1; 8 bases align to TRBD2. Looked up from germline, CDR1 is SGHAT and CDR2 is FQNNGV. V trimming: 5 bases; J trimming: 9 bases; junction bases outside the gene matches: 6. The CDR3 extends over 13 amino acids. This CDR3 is CASSREGPAEQFF. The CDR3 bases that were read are TGTGCCAGCAGCCGGGAGGGGCCTGCTGAG. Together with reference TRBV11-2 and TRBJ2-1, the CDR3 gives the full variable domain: EAGVAQSPRYKIIEKRQSVAFWCNPISGHATLYWYQQILGQGPKLLIQFQNNGVVDDSQLPKDRFSAERLKGVDSTLKIQPAKLEDSAVYLCASSREGPAEQFFGPGTRLTVL.

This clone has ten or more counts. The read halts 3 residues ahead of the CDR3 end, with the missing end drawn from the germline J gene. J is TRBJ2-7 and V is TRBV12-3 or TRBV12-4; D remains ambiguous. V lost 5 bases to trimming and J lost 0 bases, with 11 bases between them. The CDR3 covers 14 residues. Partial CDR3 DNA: TGTGCCAGCAGTCAGGATCACCGCTCCTACGAG. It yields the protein CASSQDHRSYE. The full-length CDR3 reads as CASSQDHRSYEQYF.

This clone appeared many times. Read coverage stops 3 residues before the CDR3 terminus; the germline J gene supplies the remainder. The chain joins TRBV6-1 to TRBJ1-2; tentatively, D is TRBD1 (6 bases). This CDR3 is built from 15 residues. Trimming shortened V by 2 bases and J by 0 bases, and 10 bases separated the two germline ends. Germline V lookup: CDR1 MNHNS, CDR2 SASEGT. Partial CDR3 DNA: TGTGCCAGCAGTGAATTGGGGGCAGCTAACTATGGC. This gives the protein CASSELGAANYG. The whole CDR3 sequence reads CASSELGAANYGYTF.

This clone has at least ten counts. The chain's CDR3 is CASSAVGGYTF. CDR3 DNA (partial): TGTGCCAGCTCAGCGGTGGGTGGC. The chain joins TRBV18 to TRBJ1-2; no clear D gene. The missing CDR3 end, 3 residues past where the read stops, is filled in from the germline J gene. Trimming removed 5 bases at V and 7 bases at J, with 8 bases between. The length of the CDR3 is 11 residues. From germline, CDR1 is KGHSH and CDR2 LQKENI. The full variable domain, completed using reference TRBV18 and TRBJ1-2, is NAGVMQNPRHLVRRRGQEARLRCSPMKGHSHVYWYRQLPEEGLKFMVYLQKENIIDESGMPKERFSAEFPKEGPSILRIQQVVRGDSAAYFCASSAVGGYTFGSGTRLTVV.

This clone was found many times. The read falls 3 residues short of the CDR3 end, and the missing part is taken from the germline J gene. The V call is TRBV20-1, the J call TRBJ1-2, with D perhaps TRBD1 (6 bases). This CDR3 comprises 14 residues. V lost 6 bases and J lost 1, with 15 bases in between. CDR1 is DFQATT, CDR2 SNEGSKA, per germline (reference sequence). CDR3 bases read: TGCAGTGCCGCAACAGGGACCAGTAACTATGGC. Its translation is CSAATGTSNYG. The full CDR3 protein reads CSAATGTSNYGYTF.

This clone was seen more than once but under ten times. This CDR3 reads CSARLAGVLEQFF. The CDR3 bases that were read are TGCAGTGCTAGGCTAGCGGGGGTCCTTGAG. The rearrangement links TRBV20-1 to TRBJ2-1; 10 bases match TRBD2. The read comes to an end 3 residues before the CDR3 does, leaving the germline J gene to fill in the end. Germline-derived CDR1 and CDR2 are DFQATT and SNEGSKA (reference sequence). The CDR3 has 13 amino acids. V dropped 3 bases and J dropped 9; count of bases not matched to a gene: 5.

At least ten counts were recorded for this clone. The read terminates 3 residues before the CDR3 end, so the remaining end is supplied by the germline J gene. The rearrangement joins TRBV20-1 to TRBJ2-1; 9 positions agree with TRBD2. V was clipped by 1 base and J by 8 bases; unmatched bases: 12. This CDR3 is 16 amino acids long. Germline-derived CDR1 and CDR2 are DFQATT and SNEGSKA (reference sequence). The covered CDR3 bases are TGCAGTGCTAGAGTTTCCGGGACTAGCATTTTTCATGAG. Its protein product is CSARVSGTSIFHE. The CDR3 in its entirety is CSARVSGTSIFHEQFF.

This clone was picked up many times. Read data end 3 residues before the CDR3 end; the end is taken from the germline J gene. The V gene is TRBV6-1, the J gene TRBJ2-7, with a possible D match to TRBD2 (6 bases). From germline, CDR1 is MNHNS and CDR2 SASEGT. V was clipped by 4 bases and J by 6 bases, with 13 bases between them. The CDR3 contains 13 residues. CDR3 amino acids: CASSVPGGGEQYF. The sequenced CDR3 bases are TGTGCCAGCAGTGTCCCCGGGGGAGGCGAG.

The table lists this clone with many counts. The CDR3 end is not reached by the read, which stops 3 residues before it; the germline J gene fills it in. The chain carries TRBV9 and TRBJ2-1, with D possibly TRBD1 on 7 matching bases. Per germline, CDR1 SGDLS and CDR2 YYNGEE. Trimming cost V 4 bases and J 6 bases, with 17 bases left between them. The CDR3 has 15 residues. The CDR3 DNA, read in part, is TGTGCCAGCAGCAAGGGGGGACAGATACCCAATGAG. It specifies CASSKGGQIPNE. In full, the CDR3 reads CASSKGGQIPNEQFF.

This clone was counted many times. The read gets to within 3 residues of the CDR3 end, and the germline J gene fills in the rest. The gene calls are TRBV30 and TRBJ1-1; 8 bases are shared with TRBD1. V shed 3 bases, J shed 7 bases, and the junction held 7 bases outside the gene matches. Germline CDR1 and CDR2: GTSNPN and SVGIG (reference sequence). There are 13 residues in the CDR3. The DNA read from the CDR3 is TGTGCCTGGAGGGCAGGGGGCAGGGGTGAA. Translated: CAWRAGGRGE. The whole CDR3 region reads CAWRAGGRGEAFF.

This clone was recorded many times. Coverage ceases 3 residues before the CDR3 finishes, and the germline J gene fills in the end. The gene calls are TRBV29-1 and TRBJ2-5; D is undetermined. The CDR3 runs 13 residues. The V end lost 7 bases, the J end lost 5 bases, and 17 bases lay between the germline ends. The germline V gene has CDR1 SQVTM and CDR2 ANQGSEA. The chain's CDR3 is CSAASPGVETQYF. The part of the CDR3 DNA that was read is TGCAGCGCTGCGTCCCCAGGCGTGGAGACC.

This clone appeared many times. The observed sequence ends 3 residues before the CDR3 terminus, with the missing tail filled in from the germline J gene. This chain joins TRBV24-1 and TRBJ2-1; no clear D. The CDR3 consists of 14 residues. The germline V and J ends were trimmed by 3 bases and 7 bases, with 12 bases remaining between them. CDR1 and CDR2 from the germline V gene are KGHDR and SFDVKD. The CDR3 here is CATSDTAVGNEQFF. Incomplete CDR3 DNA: TGTGCCACCAGTGATACCGCGGTCGGGAATGAG.

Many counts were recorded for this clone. CDR3 in amino acids: CASSQEASETYEQYF. CDR3 DNA, as far as it was read: TGTGCCAGCAGCCAAGAGGCTAGCGAAACCTACGAG. The chain is built from TRBV3-1 (or the pseudogene TRBV3-2) and TRBJ2-7, with D perhaps matching TRBD2 (6 bases). The read terminates 3 residues ahead of where the CDR3 ends, so the germline J gene completes it. The CDR3 consists of 15 residues. V was cut by 0 bases and J by 2 bases, with 11 bases left in between. Germline V lookup: CDR1 LGHDT, CDR2 YNNKEL (reference sequence).

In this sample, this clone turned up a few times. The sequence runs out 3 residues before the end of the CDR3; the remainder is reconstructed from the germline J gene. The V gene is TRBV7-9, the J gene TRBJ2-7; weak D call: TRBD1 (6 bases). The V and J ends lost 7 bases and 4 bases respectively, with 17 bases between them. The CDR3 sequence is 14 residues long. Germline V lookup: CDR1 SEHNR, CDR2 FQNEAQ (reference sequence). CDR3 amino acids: CASIRSGEEYEQYF. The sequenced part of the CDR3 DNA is TGTGCCAGCATTCGTTCAGGGGAAGAGTACGAG.

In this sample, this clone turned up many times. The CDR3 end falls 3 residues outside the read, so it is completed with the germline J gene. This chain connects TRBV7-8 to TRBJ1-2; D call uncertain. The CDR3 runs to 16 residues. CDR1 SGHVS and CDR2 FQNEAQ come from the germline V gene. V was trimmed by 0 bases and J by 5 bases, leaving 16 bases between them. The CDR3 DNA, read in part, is TGTGCCAGCAGCTTAGCGGTCCGGGTCTTTTCGTATGGC. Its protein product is CASSLAVRVFSYG. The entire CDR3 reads CASSLAVRVFSYGYTF.

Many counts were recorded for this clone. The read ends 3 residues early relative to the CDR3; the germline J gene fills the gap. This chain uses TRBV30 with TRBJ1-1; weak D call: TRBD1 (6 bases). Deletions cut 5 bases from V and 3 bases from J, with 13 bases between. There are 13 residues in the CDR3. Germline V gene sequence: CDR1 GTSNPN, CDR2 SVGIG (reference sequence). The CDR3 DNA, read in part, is TGTGCCTGGTCACAGGGAGGGGACACTGAA. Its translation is CAWSQGGDTE. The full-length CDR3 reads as CAWSQGGDTEAFF.